What follows are 16 T cell receptor beta chains derived from one specimen sequenced in a study of untreated major depressive disorder. Overall study findings and caveats: Depressed patients' CD4+ T cells carried increased TRBV05-01 (Vbeta 5.1) usage versus control CD4+ T cells.

TCRdb keeps only in-frame clones here, not all; method: immunoSEQ multiplex PCR. The sample lists about 19,000 clones, roughly 90% occurring once. Their specific antigens are unknown. Sequencing input: CD4+ T cells from PBMCs. These receptors all stem from a woman in her 40s with major depressive disorder.

Only one count was recorded for this clone. The rearrangement joins TRBV2 to TRBJ2-3; the match to TRBD2 covers 8 bases. This CDR3 spans 15 amino acids. V gave up 4 bases and J gave up 1 base; unmatched junction bases: 4. CDR1 and CDR2 from the germline V gene are SNHLY and FYNNEI. In DNA form, the CDR3 reads TGTGCCAGCAGTGTGGATAGCGGGGGCACAGATACGCAGTATTTT. It yields the protein CASSVDSGGTDTQYF.

The V call is TRBV29-1, the J call TRBJ1-1; TRBD1 might be the D (6 bases). This CDR3 spans 12 amino acids. From germline, CDR1 is SQVTM and CDR2 ANQGSEA. V was trimmed by 7 bases and J by 5 bases, leaving 14 bases between them. CDR3 loop: CSGATGGTEAFF. The DNA of the CDR3 is TGCAGCGGGGCGACAGGAGGAACTGAAGCTTTCTTT.

The J gene is TRBJ2-7, the V gene TRBV29-1; 10 bases fit TRBD1. This CDR3 has 13 amino acids. After removal of 7 bases from V and 3 bases from J, the junction contained 6 bases not matched to a gene. CDR1 SQVTM and CDR2 ANQGSEA come from the germline V gene. The CDR3 DNA sequence: TGCAGCGCTGGACAGGGGGGTATCTACGAGCAGTACTTC. It yields the protein CSAGQGGIYEQYF.

This clone was observed once. The V gene is TRBV5-1, the J gene TRBJ1-1; D unclear. Germline values: CDR1 SGHRS, CDR2 YFSETQ. Trimming removed 0 bases from V and 1 base from J, with 7 bases in between. CDR3 length: 14 residues. The CDR3 DNA reads as TGCGCCAGCAGCTTGGAATGGGCGAACACTGAAGCTTTCTTT. It yields the protein CASSLEWANTEAFF.

The genes are TRBV5-1 and TRBJ2-1; 8 bases fit TRBD2. The CDR3 totals 16 residues. Germline V gene data show CDR1 as SGHRS and CDR2 as YFSETQ. With V trimmed by 1 base and J by 7 bases, 10 bases remained unmatched. CDR3 in DNA: TGCGCCAGCAGCTTGTTGAGCGGGAGTATGGGAAATGAGCAGTTCTTC. Residues: CASSLLSGSMGNEQFF.

The gene calls are TRBV28 and TRBJ2-7; no firm D call. The V end lost 3 bases, the J end lost 3 bases, and 3 bases lay between the germline ends. This CDR3 has 11 residues. Germline values: CDR1 MDHEN, CDR2 SYDVKM. CDR3 loop: CASSLGYEQYV. CDR3 in DNA: TGTGCCAGCAGTTTGGGCTACGAGCAGTACGTC.

This sequence joins TRBV6-1 and TRBJ2-5, with D perhaps matching TRBD2 (7 bases). Germline V gene sequence: CDR1 MNHNS, CDR2 SASEGT. CDR3 length equals 15 residues. Deletions cut 1 base from V and 5 bases from J, with 14 bases between. This CDR3 is CASSEGGGGLETQYF. As DNA, the CDR3 is TGTGCCAGCAGTGAAGGAGGCGGGGGCCTGGAGACCCAGTACTTC.

CDR3 DNA: TGTGCCAGCACCTGGACCATCACCGGGGAGCTGTTTTTT. Translating it yields CASTWTITGELFF. The chain links TRBV2 to TRBJ2-2; D not certain. The CDR3 extends over 13 amino acids. Germline CDR1 SNHLY, CDR2 FYNNEI. Trimming removed 7 bases from V and 4 bases from J, with 10 bases in between.

The chain joins TRBV5-1 to TRBJ2-7; tentative D call: TRBD2 (7 bases). The CDR3 spans 17 residues. The V gene lost 0 bases and the J gene lost 4 bases, with 20 bases spanning the gap. Germline values: CDR1 SGHRS, CDR2 YFSETQ. Written as DNA, the CDR3 is TGCGCCAGCAGCTTGGTGGTACAGGGAGGGAAATTATACGAGCAGTACTTC. Its protein is CASSLVVQGGKLYEQYF.

The rearrangement joins TRBV29-1 to TRBJ2-7; unclear D gene. V was shortened by 5 bases and J by 2 bases, with 22 bases between the two germline ends. The germline gives CDR1 SQVTM, CDR2 ANQGSEA. CDR3 length equals 16 residues. CDR3 in amino acids: CSVTSPQTLAPYEQYF. CDR3 sequence (DNA): TGCAGCGTTACGAGCCCTCAAACATTGGCTCCCTACGAGCAGTACTTC.

DNA for the CDR3: TGTGCCAGTAGTACCCCCCGGGACAGGCGACTTAATAATTCACCCCTCCACTTT. Protein: CASSTPRDRRLNNSPLHF. V gene TRBV19 combines with J gene TRBJ1-6; 8 nucleotides agree with TRBD1. This CDR3 has 18 amino acids. Germline V gene lookup returns CDR1 LNHDA and CDR2 SQIVND (reference sequence). Trimming took 4 bases from V and 5 from J; bases not matched to a gene: 13. The variable domain in full, with the rest retrieved from reference TRBV19 and TRBJ1-6, is DGGITQSPKYLFRKEGQNVTLSCEQNLNHDAMYWYRQDPGQGLRLIYYSQIVNDFQKGDIAEGYSVSREKKESFPLTVTSAQKNPTAFYLCASSTPRDRRLNNSPLHFGNGTRLTVT.

The chain employs TRBV29-1 and TRBJ1-4, with TRBD1 matching over 7 bases. Germline loops: CDR1 SQVTM, CDR2 ANQGSEA. The CDR3 extends over 13 amino acids. With 7 bases clipped from V and 2 bases from J, the junction kept 4 bases outside the gene matches. CDR3 DNA sequence: TGCAGCGCAAACAGGGGCACTAATGAAAAACTGTTTTTT. This translates into CSANRGTNEKLFF.

The chain combines TRBV7-9 with TRBJ2-7; D not resolved. Per the germline V gene, CDR1 is SEHNR and CDR2 is FQNEAQ (reference sequence). V dropped 7 bases and J dropped 0 bases, with 13 bases sitting between them. This CDR3 has 14 residues. CDR3 coding DNA: TGTGCCAGCACGTTTCACCAAGACTCCTACGAGCAGTACTTC. This encodes CASTFHQDSYEQYF.

The gene calls are TRBV27 and TRBJ2-7, with 7 bases lining up with TRBD2. This CDR3 region has 15 residues. Germline loops: CDR1 MNHEY, CDR2 SMNVEV (reference sequence). Trimming removed 1 base from V and 6 bases from J; junction bases left unmatched: 9. Here the CDR3 DNA reads TGTGCCAGCAGTTTATTGGCTAGCGGAGGTCTCGAGCAGTACTTC. Protein sequence: CASSLLASGGLEQYF.

The genes are TRBV6-6 and TRBJ2-1; D may be TRBD2 (7 bases). Per the germline V gene, CDR1 is MNHNY and CDR2 is SVGAGI (reference sequence). The CDR3 has 14 amino acids. The V gene lost 7 bases and the J gene lost 8 bases, with 18 bases spanning the gap. The DNA of the CDR3 is TGTGCCAGCAAAAAGGGGGGAGGGCCTTATGAGCAGTTCTTC. Translating gives CASKKGGGPYEQFF.

The chain uses TRBV6-5 and TRBJ1-3, with 7 bases lining up with TRBD1. CDR1 MNHEY and CDR2 SVGAGI come from the germline V gene. The CDR3 covers 16 residues. V was pared by 6 bases and J by 4 bases, with 12 bases of the junction left unmatched. In DNA form, the CDR3 reads TGTGCCAGCAGCTACGCCGGGACAGAGCCAGGAAACACCATATATTTT. As protein: CASSYAGTEPGNTIYF.